This T cell receptor (beta chain) came from a study of shared clonotypes between healthy human individuals. Findings of the study overall: A small donor pool kept down the genetic and exposure-history diversity that was represented.

The CDR3 has 14 residues. Germline V gene data show CDR1 as SEHNR and CDR2 as FQNEAQ (reference sequence). Trimming removed 5 bases at V and 1 base at J, with 11 bases between. The assay was immunoSEQ multiplex PCR, and TCRdb's table has in-frame clones only and misses some. Here the sample spans approximately 2.3 million clones, more than 80% being singletons. The healthy adult donors were HIV-negative and reported no recent acute infections or vaccinations. As for this clone: Its antigen remains unknown.

Sequencing was performed on naive CD4+ T cells from PBMCs. Noted subset: CD45RA+ positively selected. This sequence originates from a man aged 18 to 35 in good health. Some clones in this sample may be carry-over from other donors' samples. The rearrangement joins TRBV7-9 to TRBJ1-1; the D is unclear. The CDR3 spells CASSESWGNTEAFF. DNA for the CDR3: TGTGCCAGCAGCGAAAGCTGGGGGAACACTGAAGCTTTCTTT.